The sequence of this T cell receptor (beta chain) was determined in a study of immune aging and cytomegalovirus after organ transplant (dated by TCRdb to about 2021). In the study overall: All transplant recipients received three-drug immunosuppression with prednisone, tacrolimus, and mycophenolate. The study at large found these results: Because CD57 was not measured in the sequencing data, a conservative gene-based aging definition was used instead. A larger share of large clones was made up of TEMRA cells, and in the seven largest clones (roughly 2,000 cells) aged and TEMRA cells were gained while TCM cells were lost. Following viremia, cells with an aged phenotype rose post-transplant no matter the clone size, with the increase showing up earlier in large clones (days 200-264) than in small clones.

Libraries were made using single-cell sequencing. The data were produced on an Illumina NovaSeq 6000. The BD Rhapsody Targeted mRNA and AbSeq Reagent Kit, in a microwell format, was used for cell capture and library preparation. Libraries covered TCR, sample tags, AbSeq, and targeted mRNA from the Human T-Cell Expression Panel plus custom TOX and TOX2 primers. Libraries were sequenced on an Illumina NovaSeq. Per the source publication's procedure: The analysis covered about 10,000 cells in total, of which 7,000 to 7,500 were CD8 T cells and 4494 were CD8 T cells with an identifiable TCR CDR3. The BD Rhapsody Targeted Analysis Pipeline, including V(D)J processing, was run on the Seven Bridges Genomics platform to process the raw data. Quality control, Sample Tag demultiplexing with Lex-BDSMK, clone identification with VDJ Explorer, and Seurat clustering were all done in SeqGeq 1.6.0. A clone was considered non-expanded if it made up <1% of CD8 T cells, and considered a clonal expansion if it made up >2.5% of the sample. TCRdb's own reprocessing of the public reads used fastp at Q25 and MiXCR and kept productive beta chains. Rows are combined by CDR3 protein, so each entry shows the most common genes and DNA. The V and J calls come from TCRdb's annotation, not from the publication. The sample table holds approximately 22,000 distinct CDR3 sequences, of which about a third were seen once. Of the sample, around a quarter is held by the ten largest clones.

About this clonotype itself: Its recognized antigen is unknown. Base qualities are missing; no much larger clone stands one base away.

The time point label corresponds to: five sample-tagged time points from pre-transplant (day -1) to day 368 post-transplant, pooled. Thawed PBMC were stimulated for eleven to twelve hours with a CMV IE-1 overlapping peptide library without transport inhibitors. After thawing, cells rested overnight before stimulation in R10 medium with CD28/CD49d costimulation. The IE-1 peptide library was made up of 15-amino-acid peptides, each overlapping by 11 amino acids. Samples from each time point were barcoded using BD Single-Cell Multiplexing Kit Sample Tags, then pooled and stained with oligo-conjugated anti-CD45RA and sorting antibodies. A BD FACSAria III was used to sort CMV-responsive CD8+CD137+ and CD4+CD154+ T cells at 4-way purity. Blood was drawn into EDTA vacutainers and was processed by Ficoll gradient within 1-24 hours. CDR3 length: 13 amino acids, cysteine to phenylalanine. Only the CDR3 DNA is retained, 39 bases long and in frame from the first base. Trimming at the junction amounts to 7 bases on V and 9 bases on J, and the germline ends lie 18 bases apart. Based on the germline V gene, the CDR1 and CDR2 sequences are MNHNS and SASEGT.

This specimen was CMV peptide-activated CD4+ and CD8+ T cells sorted from blood, taken at five time points, pooled. Sample cell subset or site, as interpreted from the label and publication: sorted CD8+CD137+ and CD4+CD154+ T cells after 12 to 13 h CMV IE-1 peptide stimulation. The sequence came from a female donor who had a heart transplant and CMV viremia. Recombination linked TRBV6-1 to TRBJ2-5; D gene: possibly TRBD2, on 6 matching bases. The CDR3 region has the sequence CASTTSGGVAQYF. At the DNA level, the sequence is TGTGCCAGCACTACCAGCGGAGGGGTGGCCCAGTACTTC.